These 22 T cell receptor beta chains came from one sample sequenced in a study of T cells in Graves' hyperthyroidism and ophthalmopathy (dated by TCRdb to between 2017 and 2020). Libraries were prepared through multiplex PCR. These reads were obtained on an Illumina HiSeq 2000. TCR beta CDR3 regions were amplified from RNA transcripts. The TCR CDR3 was subjected to a first round of RT-PCR using the HTBI primer set and the Qiagen OneStep RT-PCR kit. Through fastp at Q25 and MiXCR, TCRdb rebuilt clones from the public reads, retaining in-frame beta chains. Each record represents a unique CDR3 protein, reported with the most common genes and DNA among its rows. This sample lists a few hundred thousand distinct CDR3 sequences; around 15% were detected once. The top ten clones comprise approximately 5.8% of the sample. The sequencing sample was made of blood. These receptors were obtained from a woman aged 18-29 years with Graves' hyperthyroidism.

This clonotype was recorded at least ten times. Here the CDR3 DNA reads TGTGCCAGCAGCCCTACAACTAGAGGGGAGACCCAGTACTTC. Protein sequence: CASSPTTRGETQYF. This rearrangement joins TRBV11-3 to TRBJ2-5; tentatively, D is TRBD2 (5 bases). Germline V gives CDR1 SGHNT, CDR2 YENEEA. The CDR3 sequence is 14 residues long. V was pared by 5 bases and J by 5 bases, with 15 bases between.

The V call is TRBV6-1, the J call TRBJ1-5; possible D gene TRBD1, 6 bases. In germline, CDR1 is MNHNS, CDR2 SASEGT. With 5 bases removed from V and 0 bases from J, the gap between germline ends came to 14 bases. This CDR3 is 16 amino acids long. In DNA, the CDR3 is TGTGCCAGCAGTCCGACGGGGGGCTATAGCAATCAGCCCCAGCATTTT. Translated, it gives CASSPTGGYSNQPQHF.

This clonotype showed up many times. V gene TRBV6-1 combines with J gene TRBJ2-5; a possible D gene is TRBD1 (5 bases). Germline V gene sequence: CDR1 MNHNS, CDR2 SASEGT. CDR3 length: 15 residues. Trimming stripped 5 bases from V and 2 bases from J, with 15 bases between. CDR3 in DNA: TGTGCCAGCAGTTACGGTAGGGGCGTACAAGAGACCCAGTACTTC. Its translation is CASSYGRGVQETQYF.

This clonotype was observed many times. This chain uses TRBV28 with TRBJ2-3; D unresolved. Germline V gene lookup returns CDR1 MDHEN and CDR2 SYDVKM. With 1 base removed from V and 0 bases from J, the gap between germline ends came to 11 bases. The CDR3 is 16 residues long. The CDR3 protein is CASSLSRAPSTDTQYF. CDR3 DNA: TGTGCCAGCAGTTTATCACGGGCCCCTAGCACAGATACGCAGTATTTT.

This clonotype was found many times. The chain couples TRBV7-8 to TRBJ2-1; a weak D match, TRBD2 (6 bases). The CDR3 sequence is 14 residues long. V lost 3 bases to trimming and J lost 6 bases, with 12 bases between them. The germline CDR1 and CDR2 sequences are SGHVS and FQNEAQ. The chain's CDR3 is CASSFGGTGNEQFF. The DNA of the CDR3 is TGTGCCAGCAGCTTCGGGGGAACCGGCAATGAGCAGTTCTTC.

Written as DNA, the CDR3 is TGCAGCGTCAAGGGACAGGGATTTCCTGAAGCTTTCTTT. It yields the protein CSVKGQGFPEAFF. The rearrangement joins TRBV29-1 to TRBJ1-1; 9 nucleotides align to TRBD1. The junction had 8 bases not matched to a gene; V was cut back by 6 bases and J by 6 bases. CDR1 SQVTM and CDR2 ANQGSEA come from the germline V gene. The CDR3 has 13 amino acids.

This clonotype was seen many times. The chain is built from TRBV5-8 and TRBJ2-5; the match to TRBD1 covers 8 bases. Looked up from germline, CDR1 is SGHTS and CDR2 is YDEGEE. V lost 4 bases and J lost 4; bases outside the gene matches: 9. This CDR3 has 15 amino acids. The CDR3 DNA sequence: TGTGCCAGCAGCCCCAGGGGGCTGCCCCCAGAGACCCAGTACTTC. Protein product: CASSPRGLPPETQYF.

This clonotype was found many times. The V gene is TRBV6-1, the J gene TRBJ2-2; 8 nucleotides agree with TRBD1. Germline V gene data show CDR1 as MNHNS and CDR2 as SASEGT. After removal of 7 bases from V and 3 bases from J, the junction contained 1 base not matched to a gene. The CDR3 covers 13 residues. The CDR3 nucleotides are TGTGCCAGCAACAGGGGGGACACCGGGGAGCTGTTTTTT. It codes for CASNRGDTGELFF.

There are many counts of this clonotype. The rearrangement uses TRBV6-2 or TRBV6-3 and TRBJ1-1; 8 bases are a match to TRBD1. This CDR3 has 14 residues. V lost 6 bases to trimming and J lost 5 bases; unmatched junction nucleotides: 8. From germline, CDR1 is MNHEY and CDR2 SVGEGT. For the CDR3, the DNA is TGTGCCAGCAGCCCCCCCCGACAGGGGACTGAAGCTTTCTTT. This codes for CASSPPRQGTEAFF.

This clonotype was picked up a small number of times. V is TRBV5-1 and J is TRBJ2-2; D is uncertain. V dropped 4 bases and J dropped 6 bases, with 7 bases sitting between them. CDR3 size: 12 residues. CDR1 and CDR2 (germline): SGHRS, YFSETQ. CDR3 loop: CASSPDSGELFF. The CDR3, as DNA: TGCGCCAGCAGCCCCGATTCCGGGGAGCTGTTTTTT.

This clonotype showed up many times. The chain has TRBV13 and TRBJ2-7; TRBD2 aligns across 9 bases. Germline CDR1 PRHDT, CDR2 FYEKMQ (reference sequence). The CDR3 is 17 residues long. With 4 bases clipped from V and 2 bases from J, the junction kept 12 bases outside the gene matches. The CDR3 sequence: CASSSLAGTSKTYEQYF. CDR3 DNA: TGTGCCAGCAGCTCCCTCGCCGGGACTAGCAAGACCTACGAGCAGTACTTC.

The chain carries TRBV20-1 and TRBJ2-4; D gene uncertain. The CDR3 loop spans 13 amino acids. Germline CDR1 is DFQATT and CDR2 is SNEGSKA (reference sequence). Trimming removed 0 bases at V and 3 bases at J, with 6 bases between. The CDR3 DNA follows: TGCAGTGCTAGAGAGGACGGCAAAAACATTCAGTACTTC. Translated: CSAREDGKNIQYF.

The sample holds many counts of this clonotype. CDR3 residues: CASSYWRGETQYF. CDR3 DNA sequence: TGTGCCAGCAGTTACTGGCGGGGAGAGACCCAGTACTTC. The rearrangement uses TRBV6-2 or TRBV6-3 and TRBJ2-5, with a weak D call TRBD2 (6 bases). The V end lost 1 base, the J end lost 4 bases, and 7 bases lay between the germline ends. Germline V gene lookup returns CDR1 MNHEY and CDR2 SVGEGT. The CDR3 consists of 13 residues.

This clonotype was counted at least ten times. The chain joins TRBV14 to TRBJ2-7; D is perhaps TRBD2 (5 bases). Trimming removed 3 bases at V and 3 bases at J, with 9 bases between. The CDR3 runs 13 residues. CDR1 and CDR2 from the germline V gene are SGHDN and FVKESK. The CDR3 DNA reads as TGTGCCAGCAGCCACCCGGGGAGCTACGAGCAGTACTTC. The encoded protein is CASSHPGSYEQYF.

The chain links TRBV28 to TRBJ2-7; 9 nucleotides line up with TRBD1. With 5 bases clipped from V and 5 bases from J, the junction kept 10 bases outside the gene matches. The CDR3 spans 15 residues. The germline V gene has CDR1 MDHEN and CDR2 SYDVKM. The CDR3 is CASSTRDRVWDEQYF. CDR3 nucleotides: TGTGCCAGCAGTACACGGGACAGGGTTTGGGACGAGCAGTACTTC.

At least ten counts were recorded for this clonotype. This chain connects TRBV12-3 or TRBV12-4 to TRBJ2-3, with D possibly TRBD2 on 6 matching bases. The CDR3 consists of 16 residues. Trimming stripped 7 bases from V and 2 bases from J, with 19 bases between. The CDR3 loop is CASKTQSGRYTDTQYF. CDR3 DNA: TGTGCCAGCAAAACCCAAAGCGGGCGTTACACAGATACGCAGTATTTT.

This clonotype has ten or more counts. V and J are TRBV12-3 or TRBV12-4 and TRBJ2-1; D might be TRBD2 (6 bases). V dropped 4 bases and J dropped 1 base, with 8 bases sitting between them. The CDR3 covers 14 residues. CDR3 DNA: TGTGCCAGCAGTTCGGAGGGATCCTACAATGAGCAGTTCTTC. It is translated as CASSSEGSYNEQFF.

A word on this clonotype: Germline and junction disagree at one end, which may indicate a read error. V is TRBV15 and J is TRBJ2-2, with TRBD2 matching 10 bases. CDR3 length equals 16 residues. CDR1 is LNHNV and CDR2 is YYDKDF in the germline V gene (reference sequence). The CDR3 sequence is CATRGARLAGTEELFF. As DNA, the CDR3 is TGTGCCACCAGGGGGGCGAGACTAGCGGGCACCGAGGAGCTGTTTTTT.

Turning to this clonotype: A much larger clone is a single base away; this may be a read error. This chain links TRBV2 with TRBJ2-4, with 8 bases matching TRBD2. CDR1 is SNHLY, CDR2 FYNNEI, per germline. With V trimmed by 3 bases and J by 4 bases, 8 bases remained unmatched. The CDR3 loop spans 16 amino acids. DNA for the CDR3: TGTGCCAGCAGTGATTTATCTAGCGGGCTGAAAAACATTCAGTACTTC. Amino acids: CASSDLSSGLKNIQYF.

The chain recombines TRBV19 with TRBJ2-2; D possibly corresponds to TRBD1 (5 bases). V shed 1 base and J shed 8 bases, with 5 bases lying between them. Per the germline V gene, CDR1 is LNHDA and CDR2 is SQIVND (reference sequence). The CDR3 covers 12 residues. CDR3 loop: CASSIAGGELFF. CDR3 DNA sequence: TGTGCCAGTAGTATAGCAGGGGGGGAGCTGTTTTTT.

This clonotype has ten or more counts. The gene calls are TRBV19 and TRBJ2-3; 10 positions agree with TRBD1. This CDR3 region has 15 residues. CDR1 is LNHDA and CDR2 is SQIVND in the germline V gene (reference sequence). Germline trimming cut 5 bases from V and 2 bases from J; bases unmatched to any gene: 4. CDR3 nucleotide sequence: TGTGCCAGTAGTCCCGGGACAGGGGACACAGATACGCAGTATTTT. Protein product: CASSPGTGDTDTQYF. Full variable domain (outside the CDR3, taken from reference TRBV19 and TRBJ2-3): DGGITQSPKYLFRKEGQNVTLSCEQNLNHDAMYWYRQDPGQGLRLIYYSQIVNDFQKGDIAEGYSVSREKKESFPLTVTSAQKNPTAFYLCASSPGTGDTDTQYFGPGTRLTVL.

The V call is TRBV7-8, the J call TRBJ2-7; 15 nucleotides match TRBD2. The CDR3 length is 15 residues. With 8 bases clipped from V and 3 bases from J, the junction kept 5 bases outside the gene matches. Germline assignment: CDR1 SGHVS and CDR2 FQNEAQ. This CDR3 is CASGLGLAGGYEQYF. The CDR3 DNA follows: TGTGCCAGCGGCCTGGGACTAGCGGGGGGCTACGAGCAGTACTTC.